Below, 2 T cell receptor beta chains from the same sample are listed, as sequenced in a study of regulatory T cells in long-lasting Graves disease. The TCR beta library used iRepertoire HTBI primers with Arm-PCR amplification of CDR3. TCRdb redid the calling of the multiplex PCR reads with MiXCR, one entry per CDR3 protein. Found here are around 430,000 distinct CDR3 sequences, about 20% of them singletons; the top ten hold around 14%. Time point of the sample: persistent/refractory GD, antithyroid drugs over 5 years with positive TRAb. There was RNA extracted from PBMCs, and the TCR library was made from it. This specimen consisted of peripheral blood mononuclear cells (PBMCs), obtained when the disease was refractory, from a patient treated with antithyroid drugs. The receptors come from a female donor with Graves disease.

A note on this clonotype: A much larger clone differs by one base, so this may be a read error. The rearrangement joins TRBV28 to TRBJ2-3; 8 nucleotides agree with TRBD1. This CDR3 comprises 16 residues. V trimming: 4 bases; J trimming: 3 bases; junction bases outside the gene matches: 9. The germline V gene encodes CDR1 MDHEN and CDR2 SYDVKM. In nucleotides, the CDR3 is TGTGCCAGCAGTTCCCCTTCTGGGACAGGTACAGATACGCAGTATTTT. The encoded protein is CASSSPSGTGTDTQYF.

Concerning this clonotype itself: The junction departs from germline at one end; a sequencing error may be responsible. V usage is TRBV3-1 and J usage is TRBJ2-7, with no clear D. This CDR3 spans 12 amino acids. Germline V gene sequence: CDR1 LGHDT, CDR2 YNNKEL (reference sequence). The CDR3 DNA sequence: TGTACCAGCAGCCAAGATAGCTCCGAGCAGTACTTC. It encodes CTSSQDSSEQYF.